The T cell receptor (beta chain) described here comes from a study of blood T cell repertoires in COVID-19. Generated by immunoSEQ multiplex PCR, the TCRdb table keeps only in-frame clones and is missing some. The sample contains roughly 200,000 clones, approximately 85% of which appear only once. V was clipped by 4 bases and J by 3 bases; unmatched bases: 9. Germline V gene lookup returns CDR1 KGHSH and CDR2 LQKENI. The CDR3 consists of 15 residues. Material: peripheral blood. The clonotype originates from a man in his fifties or sixties with acute or convalescent COVID-19. The chain recombines TRBV18 with TRBJ2-7, with 7 bases aligning to TRBD1. The chain's CDR3 is CASSLDRVPLYEQYF. CDR3 nucleotides: TGTGCCAGCTCACTAGACAGGGTTCCTCTCTACGAGCAGTACTTC.